This is a list of T cell receptor beta chains from one sample in a study of molecular identifiers for immune sequencing clone quantification. TCRdb analysed the PCR reads with MiXCR anew, one entry per CDR3 protein. The sample has about 640,000 distinct CDR3 sequences, 15% to 20% seen once. The specimen sequenced was naive CD8+ T cells from blood, with Jurkat cell RNA spiked in. These receptors were collected from a human donor in good health. Some libraries in this study had Jurkat cell RNA spiked in. The CDR3 runs from the conserved cysteine through the conserved F or W. D genes are given only for firm matches. Size tells how often a clone was seen (once, few, many) or the class of an expanded clone, and some rows leave it out.

CASSLDGEKLFF	TGTGCCAGCAGTTTAGACGGTGAAAAACTGTTTTTT	TRBJ1-4	many	.	TRBV7-9
CASSSIAGVTAGANVLTF	TGCGCCAGCAGCTCGATAGCGGGGGTAACGGCCGGGGCCAACGTCCTGACTTTC	TRBJ2-6	many	TRBD2	TRBV5-1
CASSSGQLSYGYTF	TGTGCCAGCAGCTCCGGGCAGTTATCCTATGGCTACACCTTC	TRBJ1-2	.	.	TRBV7-9
CASSPRTGANIQYF	TGCGCCAGCAGCCCCCGGACAGGGGCAAACATTCAGTACTTC	TRBJ2-4	few	TRBD1	TRBV4-3
CASSKGNSHNDTQYF	TGTGCCAGCAGCAAAGGGAATTCCCATAACGATACGCAGTATTTT	TRBJ2-3	many	.	TRBV21-1
CASSRAVGSTDTQYF	TGTGCCAGCAGCCGGGCCGTCGGTAGCACAGATACGCAGTATTTT	TRBJ2-3	many	.	TRBV5-4
CASRSWGPYQETRYF	TGTGCCAGCAGATCTTGGGGGCCGTACCAAGAGACCCGGTACTTC	TRBJ2-5	.	.	TRBV27
CISSVGQGTEAFF	TGTATCAGCAGTGTAGGACAGGGGACTGAAGCTTTCTTT	TRBJ1-1	.	TRBD1	TRBV6-1
CASSDPASGSTDTQYF	TGTGCCAGCAGTGATCCGGCTAGCGGTAGCACAGATACGCAGTATTTT	TRBJ2-3	many	TRBD2	TRBV2
CASSPRDSREDTQYF	TGTGCCAGCAGCCCTAGAGACAGTAGGGAAGATACGCAGTATTTT	TRBJ2-3	.	.	TRBV4-2
CASSSPPPGRQETQYF	TGTGCCAGCAGCTCTCCCCCCCCGGGTCGACAAGAGACCCAGTACTTC	TRBJ2-5	many	.	TRBV7-9
CASSQESRGAVSYNEQFF	TGCGCCAGCAGCCAAGAATCTCGGGGAGCGGTCTCCTACAATGAGCAGTTCTTC	TRBJ2-1	few	.	TRBV4-3
CASRPTGLQETQYF	TGTGCCAGCAGACCCACAGGGCTCCAAGAGACCCAGTACTTC	TRBJ2-5	many	.	TRBV3-1
CASSLIGREVFTQYF	TGTGCCAGCAGCTTAATTGGGAGGGAAGTCTTTACGCAGTATTTT	TRBJ2-3	few	TRBD2	TRBV7-9
CASSPQPGRTDTQYF	TGTGCCAGCTCACCCCAACCGGGACGCACAGATACGCAGTATTTT	TRBJ2-3	many	.	TRBV18
CASSHFIGGRSIGNGQFF	TGCGCCAGCAGCCACTTCATTGGGGGGCGAAGCATAGGGAATGGGCAGTTCTTC	TRBJ2-1	few	.	TRBV4-1
CSASPRGGKSYNEQFF	TGCAGTGCTAGCCCCAGGGGCGGGAAGTCCTACAATGAGCAGTTCTTC	TRBJ2-1	few	.	TRBV20-1
CASSQPGQNFKDGYTF	TGTGCCAGCAGCCAACCGGGACAAAATTTTAAAGATGGCTACACCTTC	TRBJ1-2	.	.	TRBV3-1
CASSINQETQYF	TGTGCCAGTAGTATCAACCAAGAGACCCAGTACTTC	TRBJ2-5	many	.	TRBV19
CASSYVAGGYEQYF	TGTGCCAGCAGTTACGTCGCAGGGGGGTACGAGCAGTACTTC	TRBJ2-7	many	.	TRBV6-2/TRBV6-3
CASSLGVGLRTEAFF	TGTGCCAGCAGCTTAGGTGTGGGGCTGAGGACTGAAGCTTTCTTT	TRBJ1-1	many	.	TRBV7-9
CSVEDRLAGGLDRNEQFF	TGCAGCGTTGAAGATCGACTAGCGGGAGGCCTCGACAGGAATGAGCAGTTCTTC	TRBJ2-1	many	TRBD2	TRBV29-1
CASSPRQSGEQYF	TGCGCCAGCAGCCCCAGACAAAGCGGCGAGCAGTACTTC	TRBJ2-7	many	.	TRBV4-1
CASSLVRTNEQYF	TGTGCCAGCAGCTTAGTTAGGACTAACGAGCAGTACTTC	TRBJ2-7	many	.	TRBV11-2
CASSERGPGVQNEQYF	TGTGCCAGCAGTGAGAGGGGGCCGGGGGTCCAGAACGAGCAGTACTTC	TRBJ2-7	few	.	TRBV2
CASSQEVVQHEAFF	TGCGCCAGCAGCCAAGAAGTTGTGCAGCATGAAGCTTTCTTT	TRBJ1-1	.	.	TRBV4-3
CASSLRLAGEKGTQYF	TGTGCCAGCAGTCTTCGACTAGCGGGAGAAAAGGGGACCCAGTACTTC	TRBJ2-5	.	TRBD2	TRBV6-6
CSVEASGRSYNEQFF	TGCAGCGTTGAGGCTAGCGGGAGGTCCTACAATGAGCAGTTCTTC	TRBJ2-1	few	TRBD2	TRBV29-1
CASSFLSGGETQYF	TGTGCCAGCAGCTTTTTATCGGGAGGAGAGACCCAGTACTTC	TRBJ2-5	.	TRBD2	TRBV7-9
CASTVDNGVSYEQYF	TGTGCCAGCACCGTAGACAACGGGGTCTCCTACGAGCAGTACTTC	TRBJ2-7	many	.	TRBV7-9
CASSLEGQVNTEAFF	TGTGCCAGCAGCTTAGAGGGACAAGTAAACACTGAAGCTTTCTTT	TRBJ1-1	.	.	TRBV11-2
CASSPTGTGGSYNEQFF	TGTGCCAGCAGCCCTACCGGGACAGGGGGATCCTACAATGAGCAGTTCTTC	TRBJ2-1	.	TRBD1	TRBV7-3
CASSPSGLSYGQYF	TGTGCCAGCAGCCCGTCGGGACTCTCCTACGGGCAGTACTTC	TRBJ2-7	.	.	TRBV27
CASSQLAGGADTQYF	TGCGCCAGCAGCCAACTAGCGGGGGGTGCAGATACGCAGTATTTT	TRBJ2-3	many	TRBD2	TRBV4-1
CASGQATYNEQFF	TGTGCCAGCGGGCAGGCGACCTACAATGAGCAGTTCTTC	TRBJ2-1	.	.	TRBV25-1
CASSYSLAGEQYF	TGTGCCAGCAGTTACTCGCTAGCCGGCGAGCAGTACTTC	TRBJ2-7	many	.	TRBV6-5
CVSSPNPSDQETQYF	TGCGTCAGCAGCCCCAACCCTAGCGACCAAGAGACCCAGTACTTC	TRBJ2-5	.	.	TRBV4-1
CASSSGGPGTHKETQFF	TGTGCCAGCAGCTCCGGGGGGCCAGGGACCCATAAAGAGACCCAGTTCTTC	TRBJ2-1	.	.	TRBV6-6
CAWSLISGMHEQYF	TGTGCCTGGAGTCTAATTAGCGGGATGCACGAGCAGTACTTC	TRBJ2-7	many	TRBD2	TRBV30
CASSPTSGRAINTQYF	TGTGCCAGCTCACCAACTAGCGGGAGGGCCATAAATACGCAGTATTTT	TRBJ2-3	few	TRBD2	TRBV18
CASSLDSGGLTDTQYF	TGTGCCAGCAGCTTAGACTCGGGGGGCCTCACAGATACGCAGTATTTT	TRBJ2-3	few	.	TRBV7-9
CASSTPGTRSEQYF	TGTGCCAGCAGTACCCCCGGGACTAGAAGCGAGCAGTACTTC	TRBJ2-7	few	TRBD2	TRBV28
CASSLEFFMNTEAFF	TGTGCCAGCAGCTTAGAATTTTTCATGAACACTGAAGCTTTCTTT	TRBJ1-1	many	.	TRBV7-2
CSVEGGGTEAFF	TGCAGCGTTGAAGGGGGGGGGACTGAAGCTTTCTTT	TRBJ1-1	many	.	TRBV29-1
CASSGRQGERNTEVFF	TGTGCCAGCAGCGGTAGACAGGGGGAGCGGAACACTGAAGTTTTCTTT	TRBJ1-1	.	TRBD1	TRBV9
CASSQVRGEAFF	TGTGCCAGCAGCCAGGTGCGGGGTGAAGCTTTCTTT	TRBJ1-1	many	.	TRBV4-2
CASSFQTGGESHTGELFF	TGTGCCAGCAGTTTTCAAACAGGAGGGGAGTCGCACACCGGGGAGCTGTTTTTT	TRBJ2-2	many	.	TRBV12-3/TRBV12-4
CASSPGVSVTDTQYF	TGTGCCAGCAGTCCGGGGGTTTCGGTAACCGATACGCAGTATTTT	TRBJ2-3	many	.	TRBV12-3/TRBV12-4
CASSEYTGGWTEAFF	TGTGCCAGCAGTGAATACACAGGGGGCTGGACTGAAGCTTTCTTT	TRBJ1-1	many	TRBD1	TRBV2
CASGPMGGTGELFF	TGTGCTAGTGGTCCAATGGGAGGGACCGGGGAGCTGTTTTTT	TRBJ2-2	many	TRBD2	TRBV12-5
CASSEVYNEQFF	TGTGCCAGCAGTGAGGTCTACAATGAGCAGTTCTTC	TRBJ2-1	many	.	TRBV5-6
CAAVGSGVLKFF	TGTGCCGCGGTGGGTAGCGGGGTGCTGAAGTTCTTC	TRBJ2-1	.	TRBD2	TRBV30